A selection of T cell receptor beta chains follows, all from one sample in a study of T cell repertoires in cytomegalovirus infection. These receptors' antigens are unknown. One entry per CDR3 protein results from TCRdb running MiXCR on the reads. The sample contains under 500,000 distinct CDR3 sequences, about 44% of which appear only once. Sample: cultured PBMCs, taken from culture after CMV antigen stimulation. The receptors originated from a human donor in good health (CMV status not recorded). Some clones in this sample may be carry-over from other donors' samples. Both conserved end residues are part of each CDR3. The order of the fields is clone size, D gene, V gene, J gene, CDR3 protein, CDR3 DNA. D genes are given only for firm matches. Clone size is shown for a subset of rows, as once, few, many or a class of expanded clone.

>NA|NA|TRBV5-4|TRBJ2-7
CASSLAGRGRLYEQYF
TGTGCCAGCAGCTTGGCTGGGAGGGGGCGCCTCTACGAGCAGTACTTC
>NA|TRBD1|TRBV28|TRBJ1-6
CASSNPGQGAGSPLHF
TGTGCCAGCAGTAACCCGGGACAGGGGGCCGGTTCACCCCTCCACTTT
>NA|NA|TRBV6-2/TRBV6-3|TRBJ2-5
CASSSNRHQEGETQYF
TGTGCCAGCAGTTCCAACAGGCACCAGGAAGGAGAGACCCAGTACTTC
>once|TRBD2|TRBV4-1|TRBJ2-3
CASSLVSSGGATDTQYF
TGCGCCAGCAGCCTAGTTTCTAGCGGGGGAGCCACAGATACGCAGTATTTT
>NA|NA|TRBV7-8|TRBJ1-1
CASSFLRGTTEAFF
TGTGCCAGCAGCTTCTTGCGTGGGACCACTGAAGCTTTCTTT
>NA|NA|TRBV19|TRBJ1-5
CASSLGKGWQPQHF
TGTGCCAGTAGTCTCGGGAAGGGATGGCAGCCCCAGCATTTT
>NA|NA|TRBV2|TRBJ2-2
CASRGFMTSGLTGELFF
TGTGCCAGCAGGGGTTTTATGACTAGTGGTCTCACCGGGGAGCTGTTTTTT
>NA|TRBD1|TRBV7-3|TRBJ1-6
CASSFADRESSPLHF
TGTGCCAGCAGTTTTGCCGACAGGGAGTCCTCACCCCTCCACTTT
>NA|NA|TRBV7-2|TRBJ2-2
CASSLGRLQPTGELFF
TGTGCCAGCAGCTTGGGGAGGCTCCAGCCAACCGGGGAGCTGTTTTTT
>NA|NA|TRBV6-2/TRBV6-3|TRBJ1-1
CASSYRRGSPYLNTEAFF
TGTGCCAGCAGTTACCGGAGGGGGTCCCCCTACTTGAACACTGAAGCTTTCTTT
>NA|NA|TRBV7-2|TRBJ2-1
CASSLDLMYNEQFF
TGTGCCAGCAGCTTAGATCTCATGTACAATGAGCAGTTCTTC
>few|NA|TRBV6-5|TRBJ1-3
CASNNGNTIYF
TGTGCCAGCAATAATGGAAACACCATATATTTT
>once|TRBD1|TRBV20-1|TRBJ1-6
CSAGTADSPLHF
TGCAGTGCTGGGACAGCTGATTCACCCCTCCACTTT
>many|NA|TRBV4-3|TRBJ2-1
CASSQDVSDFYNEQFF
TGCGCCAGCAGCCAAGACGTCTCGGATTTCTACAATGAGCAGTTCTTC
>NA|NA|TRBV7-2|TRBJ2-5
CASSLAHHSPGAQYF
TGTGCCAGCAGCTTAGCGCATCACTCCCCCGGGGCCCAGTACTTC
>NA|TRBD1|TRBV6-5|TRBJ2-2
CASSYVRGPNTGELFF
TGTGCCAGCAGTTACGTCAGGGGGCCGAACACCGGGGAGCTGTTTTTT
>few|TRBD1|TRBV11-2|TRBJ1-2
CASSFPRDRGRNYGYTF
TGTGCCAGCAGCTTCCCCAGGGACAGGGGGCGCAACTATGGCTACACCTTC